Measured by frequency, the clone carrying this T cell receptor (beta chain) is medium-sized. This sample was included in a study of T cell clusters in autoimmune cytopenias. TRB amplification used approximately 270 ng of peripheral blood genomic DNA. Multiplex touch-down PCR amplified TRB using TRB-A and TRB-B pools in one tube. TCRdb reprocessed the multiplex PCR reads and reports one entry per CDR3 protein, with no DNA. The listing contains approximately 1,500 distinct CDR3 sequences. These data also formed part of another study, on T cell repertoires in aging, cancer and after chemotherapy.

Sequenced input: peripheral blood. The clonotype was recovered from a human donor in good health.

The chain's CDR3 is CASSYPGTIRQFF. This chain connects TRBV6-5 to TRBJ2-1; TCRdb selects TRBD1, and the lack of DNA leaves this call unchecked. CDR1 MNHEY and CDR2 SVGAGI come from the germline V gene. The CDR3 runs to 13 residues.